One sample yielded the 5 T cell receptor beta chains listed below, sequenced in a study of cytomegalovirus exposure and HLA in healthy donors. Primers for the PCR totalled 60 Vbeta and 13 Jbeta. Sequenced by immunoSEQ multiplex PCR; TCRdb stores in-frame clones only, minus some. In total, the table holds 100,000 to 150,000 clones. What was sequenced was PBMCs. The receptors were sampled from a man aged 25 to 40 in good health and CMV-seronegative.

The genes are TRBV6-1 and TRBJ2-3; the match to TRBD2 covers 9 bases. The CDR3 sequence is 12 residues long. Germline CDR1 and CDR2: MNHNS and SASEGT. J lost 6 bases, V lost 11 bases, and 6 bases had no gene match. CDR3 bases: TGTGCCCACGCGGGAGGGCCCGATACGCAGTATTTT. Translation gives CAHAGGPDTQYF.

For this clone: At one boundary the junction diverges from the germline segment, which might be a read error. This chain connects TRBV7-7 to TRBJ2-5; 13 bases are shared with TRBD2. The V gene's germline CDR1 is SSHAT and CDR2 FNYEAQ (reference sequence). The CDR3 consists of 17 residues. CDR3 loop: CASSSGLAGWYQETQYF. The CDR3 region has the DNA TGTGCTAGCAGCTCGGGACTAGCGGGATGGTACCAAGAGACCCAGTACTTC.

V gene TRBV6-5 combines with J gene TRBJ2-2, with 9 bases fitting TRBD1. V lost 7 bases, J lost 4 bases, and 4 bases stayed unmatched. In germline, CDR1 is MNHEY, CDR2 SVGAGI. The CDR3 has 14 amino acids. The DNA for the CDR3 is TGTGCCAGCACCACACAGGGGGCCACCGGGGAGCTGTTTTTT. It yields the protein CASTTQGATGELFF.

The gene calls are TRBV19 and TRBJ2-1, with 7 bases matching TRBD2. CDR3 length: 16 residues. J lost 0 bases, V lost 5 bases, and 7 bases had no gene match. In germline, CDR1 is LNHDA, CDR2 SQIVND (reference sequence). CDR3 in amino acids: CASSPSGGVSYNEQFF. CDR3 sequence (DNA): TGTGCCAGTAGTCCTAGCGGAGGAGTCTCCTACAATGAGCAGTTCTTC.

This sequence joins TRBV5-1 and TRBJ2-1, with TRBD1 matching over 8 bases. The ends lost 2 bases at V and 0 bases at J; junction bases unmatched: 7. The CDR3 has 17 amino acids. CDR1 and CDR2 (germline): SGHRS, YFSETQ. The CDR3 loop is CASSLDWTGSSYNEQFF. The CDR3 DNA sequence: TGCGCCAGCAGCTTAGATTGGACAGGGAGCTCCTACAATGAGCAGTTCTTC.